This TCR beta chain was documented in a study of cytomegalovirus exposure and HLA in healthy donors. Points on this clone: Its antigen is currently unknown.

The PCR employed 60 Vbeta primers together with 13 Jbeta primers. Profiling relied on immunoSEQ multiplex PCR, and the TCRdb table lists in-frame clones only, not all of them. Of 150,000 or so clones listed, around 75% were seen once; the top ten hold 1.5% to 2%. Each donor was healthy, and each was a bone marrow donor. Study-level points and caveats: Presence/absence analysis assumed near-uniform sequencing depth across donors. The authors reported that TCR beta sequences could predict HLA-A and HLA-B alleles. These predictions were accurate for most subjects in the first cohort.

Sequencing was performed on PBMCs. This clonotype was sampled from a woman between 18 and 29 years old in good health and CMV-seronegative.

This CDR3 is CASSPRDTGGDYGYTF. In DNA, the CDR3 is TGTGCCAGCAGCCCCCGGGATACAGGGGGCGACTATGGCTACACCTTC. The chain uses TRBV6-6 and TRBJ1-2, with 9 bases fitting TRBD1. The length of the CDR3 is 16 residues. Losses at the gene ends were 6 bases for V and 3 bases for J; bases not matched to a gene: 11. Germline CDR1 reads MNHNY; CDR2 reads SVGAGI (reference sequence).